This T cell receptor (beta chain) was identified during a study of blood T cell repertoires in COVID-19. For the study at large: The samples span acute and convalescent COVID-19 from the United States, Italy and Spain.

Sequenced by immunoSEQ multiplex PCR; TCRdb stores in-frame clones only, minus some. The sample has tens of thousands of clones, roughly 82% seen once. Material: peripheral blood. This TCR was sampled from a man in his sixties with acute or convalescent COVID-19.

CDR3 DNA: TGTGCCAGCAGCGGCGGGACAGGATATAGCAATCAGCCCCAGCATTTT. Translation: CASSGGTGYSNQPQHF. The rearrangement links TRBV7-2 to TRBJ1-5, with 8 bases lining up with TRBD1. Germline V gene lookup returns CDR1 SGHTA and CDR2 FQGNSA. This CDR3 comprises 16 residues. Trimming cost V 5 bases and J 0 bases; bases outside gene matches: 6. Looking up the rest from reference TRBV7-2 and TRBJ1-5 gives the full variable domain: GAGVSQSPSNKVTEKGKDVELRCDPISGHTALYWYRQSLGQGLEFLIYFQGNSAPDKSGLPSDRFSAERTGGSVSTLTIQRTQQEDSAVYLCASSGGTGYSNQPQHFGDGTRLSIL.